Given below is one TCR beta chain in context. What it recognizes is unknown. This sample is part of a study of cytotoxic CD8 clonotypes in ibrutinib-treated CLL. Study-wide points: Clonotypes that were public were uncommon, and they contracted or stayed stable on treatment. Clonality, elevated at ibrutinib response, dropped back toward baseline at progression.

Sequenced by immunoSEQ multiplex PCR; TCRdb stores in-frame clones only, minus some. The sample shows fewer than 75,000 clones, 65% to 75% of them seen only once. The CDR3 extends over 15 amino acids. The junction had 6 bases not matched to a gene; V was cut back by 0 bases and J by 8 bases. CDR1 and CDR2 from the germline V gene are SGHDN and FVKESK. Source: PBMCs, taken after 12 months of ibrutinib treatment. The TCR comes from a human donor with chronic lymphocytic leukemia. J is TRBJ2-1 and V is TRBV14; TRBD1 agrees at 8 bases. CDR3: CASSQDRGRVHEQFF. The CDR3 DNA sequence: TGTGCCAGCAGCCAAGACAGGGGGCGCGTCCATGAGCAGTTCTTC.